Listed below are T cell receptor beta chains from one sample, sequenced in a study of T-cell memory formation after mild COVID-19. TCRdb fed the 5' RACE reads into MiXCR, producing one record per CDR3 protein. This table holds 470,000 or so distinct CDR3 sequences, 20% found once. The sample consisted of PBMCs or a T cell subset sorted from them (not recorded which). The receptors stem from an adult woman who had mild COVID-19 (a few samples of this study predate the infection). Cell type and time point are not known. CDR3s include the opening cysteine and the closing phenylalanine or tryptophan. Fields, in order: clone size, V gene, J gene, D gene, CDR3 DNA, CDR3 protein. The D gene is left open where the match is weak. Clone size is shown for a subset of rows, as once, few, many or a class of expanded clone.

>-|TRBV4-2|TRBJ1-2|TRBD1
TGTGCCAGCAGCCAAGAGTCGGACAGGGAGCTTAACTATGGCTACACCTTC
CASSQESDRELNYGYTF
>-|TRBV20-1|TRBJ1-5|-
TGCAGTGCTAAATTAAGTCCCAATCAGCCCCAGCATTTT
CSAKLSPNQPQHF
>-|TRBV5-1|TRBJ2-6|-
TGCGCCAGCAGCTTAAGTGGGGCTCAGTTTGGGGCCAACGTCCTGACTTTC
CASSLSGAQFGANVLTF
>few|TRBV24-1|TRBJ2-1|TRBD2
TGTGCCACCAGTGGGACTAGCGGGAGGCCCAATGAGCAGTTCTTC
CATSGTSGRPNEQFF
>-|TRBV18|TRBJ1-1|-
TGTGCCAGCTCCCAGTGGGGGATCAACACTGAAGCTTTCTTT
CASSQWGINTEAFF
>-|TRBV15|TRBJ2-3|-
TGTGCCACCAGCACCCTTACGGGCTCCACAGATACGCAGTATTTT
CATSTLTGSTDTQYF
>many|TRBV20-1|TRBJ2-2|TRBD2
TGCAGTGCTAGAGATCTAGCGGGAGGCGGGGAGCTGTTTTTT
CSARDLAGGGELFF
>few|TRBV6-5|TRBJ2-1|-
TGTGCCAGCAGTAACTACAGGGTGCATGAGCAGTTCTTC
CASSNYRVHEQFF
>-|TRBV5-1|TRBJ1-1|TRBD1
TGCGCCAGCAGCGCCCTGACAGGGACTGTGACTGAAGCTTTCTTT
CASSALTGTVTEAFF
>-|TRBV7-9|TRBJ2-3|TRBD2
TGTGCCAGCAGCTTATTTCGTAGCGGGGCAGATACGCAGTATTTT
CASSLFRSGADTQYF
>-|TRBV24-1|TRBJ1-1|-
TGTGCCGTCGCTATGGGAGGGAACACTGAAGCTTTCTTT
CAVAMGGNTEAFF
>-|TRBV7-2|TRBJ2-7|TRBD2
TGTGCCAGCAGCTCAGAACCGGGACTAGCTTACGAGCAGTACTTC
CASSSEPGLAYEQYF
>few|TRBV4-3|TRBJ2-5|-
TGCGCCAGCAGCCAAGATGTCCCACCGGGGCGGACCCAGTACTTC
CASSQDVPPGRTQYF
>-|TRBV7-6|TRBJ2-1|TRBD2
TGTGCCAGCAGCCCTAGTCTAGCGGGAGCCCTCAATGAGCAGTTCTTC
CASSPSLAGALNEQFF
>few|TRBV20-1|TRBJ2-1|-
TGCAGTGCCAGTAGCCAGTTCTTC
CSASSQFF
>few|TRBV7-9|TRBJ2-3|-
TGTGCCAGCAGCCCGCGACTGCCCCTATCCACAGATACGCAGTATTTT
CASSPRLPLSTDTQYF
>-|TRBV21-1|TRBJ2-7|-
TGTGCCAGCAGCAAAAGGCCTCAGGGGGTGGGGTCCTACGAGCAGTACTTC
CASSKRPQGVGSYEQYF
>-|TRBV5-4|TRBJ2-1|TRBD2
TGTGCCAGCAGCTTTGGCGGGAGGACGTACAATGAGCAGTTCTTC
CASSFGGRTYNEQFF
>few|TRBV4-2|TRBJ2-7|TRBD2
TGTGCCAGCAGCCAAACAGCTAGCGGGAGTCACGAGCAGTACTTC
CASSQTASGSHEQYF
>-|TRBV5-1|TRBJ1-4|-
TGCGCCAGCAGCTCTATGGGGGGAGGAGACGAAAAACTGTTTTTT
CASSSMGGGDEKLFF
>-|TRBV7-6|TRBJ1-6|-
TGTGCCAGCAGCTTATCAGGTGCCTTCGTGCCCCTCCACTTT
CASSLSGAFVPLHF
>few|TRBV5-1|TRBJ1-1|-
TGCGCCAGCACGACAGCAGGGAGCAACACTGAAGCTTTCTTT
CASTTAGSNTEAFF